A selection of T cell receptor beta chains follows, all from one sample in a study of CD8 T cells in ankylosing spondylitis. TCRdb re-analysed the 5' RACE reads in MiXCR, keeping a single row per CDR3 protein. The sample consists of about 360,000 distinct CDR3 sequences, around 20% of them appearing once. Sequences were obtained from blood, either unsorted or a sorted T cell fraction (not recorded which). The receptors were sampled from a male donor with ankylosing spondylitis or in good health (not recorded which). Each CDR3 is given with its conserved first and last residue. The order of the fields is D gene, J gene, V gene, clone size, CDR3 DNA, CDR3 protein. D genes are given only for firm matches. For some rows the clone size is stated as once, few or many, or as a class when expanded; others skip it.

>-|TRBJ2-3|TRBV7-8|few
TGTGCCAGCGGGAGCCAGGCGACAGATACGCAGTATTTT
CASGSQATDTQYF
>-|TRBJ2-7|TRBV29-1|-
TGCAGCGTTGATTTGGCGGGGCCAAGCTCCTACGAGCAGTACTTC
CSVDLAGPSSYEQYF
>-|TRBJ2-3|TRBV4-1|few
TGCGCCAGCCGCGCCCTTGCCTACACAGATACGCAGTATTTT
CASRALAYTDTQYF
>-|TRBJ1-2|TRBV29-1|-
TGCAGCGTGGACGGACTGGGACCATATGGCTACACCTTC
CSVDGLGPYGYTF
>TRBD1|TRBJ2-3|TRBV29-1|many
TGCAGCGTCGAAAGGACAGGGCTAAACACAGATACGCAGTATTTT
CSVERTGLNTDTQYF
>-|TRBJ1-4|TRBV12-3/TRBV12-4|few
TGTGCCAGCAGTGGGCCCGGCGGACTGTTTTTT
CASSGPGGLFF
>TRBD2|TRBJ2-5|TRBV7-7|many
TGTGCTAGCAGCCCGGGAGGTGGAGAGACCCAGTACTTC
CASSPGGGETQYF
>-|TRBJ2-3|TRBV7-9|-
TGTGCCAGCAGCTTATCCGGGGTGCGGGACACAGATACGCAGTATTTT
CASSLSGVRDTDTQYF
>-|TRBJ2-2|TRBV5-1|few
TGCGCCAGCAGCTTACTAGACACCGGGGAGCTGTTTTTT
CASSLLDTGELFF
>-|TRBJ2-1|TRBV12-3/TRBV12-4|few
TGTGCCAGCAGTCCGGGCCCGGACCTAGGGATTTACAATGAGCAGTTCTTC
CASSPGPDLGIYNEQFF
>TRBD2|TRBJ2-5|TRBV29-1|-
TGCAGCGTGGAAGGGACTAGCGAAGAGACCCAGTACTTC
CSVEGTSEETQYF
>TRBD2|TRBJ2-7|TRBV6-1|-
TGTGCCAGCAGACCAAGCGGGGGGGCTGCGGGTGAGCAGTACTTC
CASRPSGGAAGEQYF
>-|TRBJ1-1|TRBV2|few
TGTGCCAGCAGTGAAGGGCAGGGTAGCACTGAAGCTTTCTTT
CASSEGQGSTEAFF
>TRBD2|TRBJ2-7|TRBV20-1|-
TGCAGTGCTGGGGACCGGGACTCAGGACTAGGCTTCTACGAGCAGTACTTC
CSAGDRDSGLGFYEQYF
>-|TRBJ2-7|TRBV4-1|once
TGCGCCAGCAATCCGGGCCCCGGACCCTACGAGCAGTACTTC
CASNPGPGPYEQYF
>-|TRBJ2-1|TRBV6-1|-
TGTGCCATCAAACCGCGGGACAAAAGTTACAATGAGCAGTTCTTC
CAIKPRDKSYNEQFF
>-|TRBJ2-5|TRBV20-1|-
TGCAGTGCCAGCCGGGCCCAAGGGCGGGGGACCCAGTACTTC
CSASRAQGRGTQYF
>-|TRBJ2-1|TRBV28|-
TGTGCCAGCAGGGGAACCAGGGAATCCTACAATGAGCAGTTCTTC
CASRGTRESYNEQFF
>TRBD2|TRBJ2-3|TRBV5-1|-
TGCGCCAGCAGCTTACCATTCGGGCTAGCGGGGGGCCCTAGCACAGATACGCAGTATTTT
CASSLPFGLAGGPSTDTQYF
>-|TRBJ2-7|TRBV7-9|-
TGTGCCAGAAGCTCTCGGGACATTAGCTCCTACGAGCAGTACTTC
CARSSRDISSYEQYF
>-|TRBJ2-3|TRBV24-1|once
TGTGCCACCAGTGATTTGGGAGGGGGAGATACGCAGTATTTT
CATSDLGGGDTQYF
>-|TRBJ2-3|TRBV7-2|-
TGTGCCAGCAGCTTAGTCAGGGTTTTGGCAGATACGCAGTATTTT
CASSLVRVLADTQYF
>-|TRBJ2-3|TRBV11-2|-
TGTGCCAGCAGCTTGGAAGGGAGTTGGACAGATACGCAGTATTTT
CASSLEGSWTDTQYF
>TRBD2|TRBJ2-1|TRBV25-1|few
TGTGCCAGTCGGTCCGGGACTAGCGAATACAATGAGCAGTTCTTC
CASRSGTSEYNEQFF
>-|TRBJ2-3|TRBV5-6|-
TGTGCCAGCAGCCCGGGCGGGTTGGGCACAGATACGCAGTATTTT
CASSPGGLGTDTQYF
>TRBD2|TRBJ2-1|TRBV9|few
TGTGCCAGCAGCGAATTTAGCGGGGGGTCCAATGAGCAGTTCTTC
CASSEFSGGSNEQFF
>-|TRBJ2-1|TRBV7-2|few
TGTGCCAGCAGCTTAATTCTAGCCCTAAATGAGCAGTTCTTC
CASSLILALNEQFF
>-|TRBJ2-7|TRBV2|few
TGTGCCAGCAGCGACATAAGTGGGATAGGATCCTACGAGCAGTACTTC
CASSDISGIGSYEQYF
>-|TRBJ2-1|TRBV4-1|-
TGCGCCAGCAGCCAACATTCCCCCAATGAGCAGTTCTTC
CASSQHSPNEQFF
>-|TRBJ2-5|TRBV7-2|-
TGTGCCAGCAGCTCGGGGGTGTTCCAAGAGACCCAGTACTTC
CASSSGVFQETQYF
>-|TRBJ2-7|TRBV12-3/TRBV12-4|many
TGTGCCAGCAGTCCCCAGGGTTCCACTTACGAGCAGTACTTC
CASSPQGSTYEQYF
>-|TRBJ2-3|TRBV5-1|-
TGCGCCAGCAGCTTGGAAGGTCGGCGCACAGATACGCAGTATTTT
CASSLEGRRTDTQYF
>TRBD1|TRBJ2-2|TRBV24-1|-
TGTGCCACCGGGACAGGGTCACCCGGGGAGCTGTTTTTT
CATGTGSPGELFF